The 20 T cell receptor beta chains listed next were all sequenced from one sample in a study of shared clonotypes between healthy human individuals. The naive CD8 fraction comprised CD45RO-negative cells positively selected for CCR7 and excluded terminally differentiated effector memory CD45RA+ cells. Measured with immunoSEQ multiplex PCR; TCRdb has only the in-frame clones, and not every one. The repertoire has about 2 million clones, 85% to 95% of them found once; the top ten carry roughly 1.2%. The sequencing sample was made of naive CD8+ T cells sorted from blood. These receptors originate from a man younger than 35 in good health.

The V gene is TRBV28, the J gene TRBJ1-1; D perhaps matches TRBD1 (5 bases). Germline loops: CDR1 MDHEN, CDR2 SYDVKM. The CDR3 runs 15 residues. V lost 4 bases and J 0 bases, leaving 12 bases between the germline ends. The chain's CDR3 is CASSSGWEMNTEAFF. CDR3 sequence (DNA): TGTGCCAGCAGTTCAGGGTGGGAGATGAACACTGAAGCTTTCTTT.

This clone was recorded a few times. This sequence joins TRBV5-1 and TRBJ2-7, with TRBD2 matching over 12 bases. The CDR3 is 15 residues long. In germline, CDR1 is SGHRS, CDR2 YFSETQ. V shed 3 bases, J shed 3 bases, and the junction held 4 bases outside the gene matches. Written as DNA, the CDR3 is TGCGCCAGCAGCTCCTGGACTAGCGGGGACTACGAGCAGTACTTC. Encoded protein: CASSSWTSGDYEQYF. Full variable domain (outside the CDR3, taken from reference TRBV5-1 and TRBJ2-7): KAGVTQTPRYLIKTRGQQVTLSCSPISGHRSVSWYQQTPGQGLQFLFEYFSETQRNKGNFPGRFSGRQFSNSRSEMNVSTLELGDSALYLCASSSWTSGDYEQYFGPGTRLTVT.

This clone was recorded once. V and J are TRBV4-3 and TRBJ2-1; D ambiguous. In germline, CDR1 is LGHNA, CDR2 YSLEER. The CDR3 contains 15 residues. Trimming stripped 0 bases from V and 0 bases from J, with 6 bases between. In DNA form, the CDR3 reads TGCGCCAGCAGCCAAGAGGGGTACTCCTACAATGAGCAGTTCTTC. This translates into CASSQEGYSYNEQFF.

This rearrangement joins TRBV6-5 to TRBJ2-5, with D hard to call. CDR1 is MNHEY and CDR2 is SVGAGI in the germline V gene. The CDR3 extends over 14 amino acids. V was shortened by 6 bases and J by 2 bases, with 13 bases between the two germline ends. The chain's CDR3 is CASSRMAGQETQYF. CDR3 sequence (DNA): TGTGCCAGCAGCCGAATGGCAGGACAAGAGACCCAGTACTTC.

The chain combines TRBV5-8 with TRBJ2-2; D not resolved. Germline CDR1 is SGHTS and CDR2 is YDEGEE. The ends were cut back, 0 bases at V and 9 bases at J, with 6 bases in the middle. The CDR3 consists of 12 residues. In DNA form, the CDR3 reads TGTGCCAGCAGCTTGGACAACTGGGAGCTGTTTTTT. This encodes CASSLDNWELFF.

V usage is TRBV21-1 and J usage is TRBJ1-5; TRBD1 is taken as the D call from the table, unchecked against the DNA. TRBV21-1 is labeled a pseudogene. The CDR3 covers 14 residues. CDR3 sequence: CASSRQHGNQPQHF. DNA for the CDR3: TGTGCCAGCAGCAGACAGCACGGCAATCAGCCCCAGCATTTT.

The CDR3 region has the DNA TGCGCCAGCAGCCCCAGGTCGGGGGGCAGTTATGGCTACACCTTC. This translates into CASSPRSGGSYGYTF. This chain connects TRBV4-1 to TRBJ1-2; weak D call: TRBD1 (6 bases). Trimming shortened V by 4 bases and J by 5 bases, and 17 bases separated the two germline ends. Germline V gene sequence: CDR1 MGHRA, CDR2 YSYEKL. The CDR3 covers 15 residues.

The rearrangement links TRBV18 to TRBJ2-7; D might be TRBD1 or TRBD2, each matching 5 bases. Trimming shortened V by 3 bases and J by 1 base, and 22 bases separated the two germline ends. This CDR3 comprises 18 residues. CDR1 is KGHSH, CDR2 LQKENI, per germline. CDR3 sequence: CASSPLGASRGLSYEQYF. CDR3 coding DNA: TGTGCCAGCTCACCCCTCGGGGCGTCGCGAGGGTTGTCCTACGAGCAGTACTTC.

The CDR3 sequence: CAISGTSAYYNEQFF. In DNA, the CDR3 is TGTGCCATCAGTGGGACTAGCGCTTACTACAATGAGCAGTTCTTC. The rearrangement uses TRBV10-3 and TRBJ2-1; TRBD2 aligns across 9 bases. The trim removed 4 bases at V and 3 bases at J, leaving 4 bases unmatched. The CDR3 length is 15 residues. Germline V gene lookup returns CDR1 ENHRY and CDR2 SYGVKD.

This chain uses TRBV27 with TRBJ1-5; TRBD1 matches 9 bases. The ends lost 5 bases at V and 6 bases at J; junction bases unmatched: 8. Per germline, CDR1 MNHEY and CDR2 SMNVEV (reference sequence). The CDR3 extends over 15 amino acids. The CDR3, as DNA: TGTGCCAGCAGTACCGTCGGGACAGGGATTCAGCCCCAGCATTTT. Translating gives CASSTVGTGIQPQHF.

The chain employs TRBV5-5 and TRBJ2-2, with 8 bases fitting TRBD2. The CDR3 is 16 amino acids. The germline gives CDR1 SGHKS, CDR2 YYEKEE (reference sequence). Unmatched junction bases numbered 9, after V lost 3 bases and J lost 5 bases. The CDR3 spells CASSWGLVGETGELFF. The CDR3 DNA sequence: TGTGCCAGCAGCTGGGGACTAGTTGGTGAAACCGGGGAGCTGTTTTTT.

This rearrangement joins TRBV5-1 to TRBJ2-1; no reliable D call. V gave up 4 bases and J gave up 8 bases, with 10 bases separating them. The V gene's germline CDR1 is SGHRS and CDR2 YFSETQ. The CDR3 totals 12 residues. The CDR3 bases are TGCGCCAGCAGCCAGACTGGGGATGAGCAGTTCTTC. This encodes CASSQTGDEQFF.

The CDR3 is CASSIRLAGEGETQYF. The CDR3, as DNA: TGTGCCAGCAGTATCCGACTAGCGGGGGAGGGGGAGACCCAGTACTTC. The chain joins TRBV27 to TRBJ2-5, with TRBD2 matching 12 bases. CDR1 and CDR2 (germline): MNHEY, SMNVEV (reference sequence). V was clipped by 5 bases and J by 5 bases; unmatched bases: 9. This CDR3 contains 16 residues.

A remark on this clone: The same CDR3 can be traced to other DNA sequences in this sample. V gene TRBV13 combines with J gene TRBJ1-4, with D possibly TRBD1 on 5 matching bases. The V end lost 2 bases, the J end lost 1 base, and 8 bases lay between the germline ends. CDR3 size: 15 residues. Germline V CDR1 and CDR2: PRHDT, FYEKMQ (reference sequence). CDR3 sequence reads: CASSLRGGTNEKLFF. The CDR3 coding sequence is TGTGCCAGCAGCTTAAGGGGTGGAACTAATGAAAAACTGTTTTTT.

V and J are TRBV28 and TRBJ1-5; D not resolved. The germline V gene has CDR1 MDHEN and CDR2 SYDVKM. V was pared by 10 bases and J by 0 bases, with 16 bases between. The CDR3 spans 15 residues. The DNA of the CDR3 is TGTGCCACCAGACGGTGGCGGACTAGCAATCAGCCCCAGCATTTT. It yields the protein CATRRWRTSNQPQHF.

The rearrangement links TRBV4-3 to TRBJ2-7; the D gene could be TRBD1 or TRBD2 (5 bases each). CDR3 length: 15 amino acids. Looked up from germline, CDR1 is LGHNA and CDR2 is YSLEER. Trimming removed 5 bases from V and 3 bases from J, with 17 bases in between. The CDR3 sequence: CASSARDGGVYEQYF. In DNA form, the CDR3 reads TGCGCCAGCAGCGCCCGGGACGGCGGAGTCTACGAGCAGTACTTC.

The chain joins TRBV10-3 to TRBJ2-1, with 9 bases aligning to TRBD2. J was trimmed by 6 bases and V by 2 bases; bases with no gene match: 5. The germline gives CDR1 ENHRY, CDR2 SYGVKD. The CDR3 has 15 residues. This CDR3 reads CAISETLAGINEQFF. DNA for the CDR3: TGTGCCATCAGTGAGACACTAGCGGGTATCAATGAGCAGTTCTTC.

The rearrangement uses TRBV9 and TRBJ2-7; 11 bases line up with TRBD2. This CDR3 contains 14 residues. The germline CDR1 and CDR2 sequences are SGDLS and YYNGEE. V gave up 3 bases and J gave up 7 bases; unmatched junction bases: 6. The CDR3 sequence: CASSAVAGGQEQYF. Here the CDR3 DNA reads TGTGCCAGCAGCGCCGTAGCGGGAGGGCAAGAGCAGTACTTC. The whole variable domain, remainder taken from reference TRBV9 and TRBJ2-7, is DSGVTQTPKHLITATGQRVTLRCSPRSGDLSVYWYQQSLDQGLQFLIQYYNGEERAKGNILERFSAQQFPDLHSELNLSSLELGDSALYFCASSAVAGGQEQYFGPGTRLTVT.

The chain couples TRBV9 to TRBJ2-2, with 7 nucleotides matching TRBD2. The CDR3 spans 15 residues. The V gene end was trimmed by 5 bases and the J gene end by 3 bases; junction bases not matched to a gene: 7. Looked up from germline, CDR1 is SGDLS and CDR2 is YYNGEE. In nucleotides, the CDR3 is TGTGCCAGCAGTCCCGGGGGGTCATACACCGGGGAGCTGTTTTTT. This translates into CASSPGGSYTGELFF.

The chain joins TRBV9 to TRBJ1-4; 7 bases are shared with TRBD1. CDR1 and CDR2 from the germline V gene are SGDLS and YYNGEE. This CDR3 is 16 amino acids long. Trimming cost V 0 bases and J 7 bases; bases outside gene matches: 9. The CDR3 loop reads CASSVGRGLVTEKLFF. The CDR3 DNA is TGTGCCAGCAGCGTAGGGAGGGGGCTAGTAACTGAAAAACTGTTTTTT. The variable domain in full, with the rest retrieved from reference TRBV9 and TRBJ1-4, is DSGVTQTPKHLITATGQRVTLRCSPRSGDLSVYWYQQSLDQGLQFLIQYYNGEERAKGNILERFSAQQFPDLHSELNLSSLELGDSALYFCASSVGRGLVTEKLFFGSGTQLSVL.